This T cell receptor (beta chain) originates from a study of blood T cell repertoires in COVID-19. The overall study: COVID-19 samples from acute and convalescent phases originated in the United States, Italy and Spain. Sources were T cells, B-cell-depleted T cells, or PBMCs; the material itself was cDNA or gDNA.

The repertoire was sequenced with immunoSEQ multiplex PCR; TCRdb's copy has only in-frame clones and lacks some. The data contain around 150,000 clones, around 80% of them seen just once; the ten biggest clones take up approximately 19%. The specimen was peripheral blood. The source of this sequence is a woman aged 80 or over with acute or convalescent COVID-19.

The CDR3 coding sequence is TGTGCCAGCAGTCCCGGCGGGGGGGCCAAAAACATTCAGTACTTC. This translates into CASSPGGGAKNIQYF. The chain carries TRBV6-5 and TRBJ2-4; 8 nucleotides line up with TRBD2. The CDR3 covers 15 residues. Germline V gene data show CDR1 as MNHEY and CDR2 as SVGAGI. Unmatched junction bases numbered 4, after V lost 5 bases and J lost 1 base.